The rows below give T cell receptor beta chains drawn from one sample of a study of T cells in Graves' hyperthyroidism and ophthalmopathy. MiXCR, applied by TCRdb to the multiplex PCR reads, yields one record per CDR3 protein. The top ten clones hold about a third of a sample with just under 750,000 distinct CDR3 sequences, roughly a third of them seen once. What was sequenced was blood. Receptor source: a woman aged 40 to 50 with Graves' hyperthyroidism. CDR3s include the opening cysteine and the closing phenylalanine or tryptophan. Fields, in order: clone size, V gene, D gene, J gene, CDR3 DNA, CDR3 protein. D genes are given only for firm matches. Some rows have no size entry. The others give once, few or many, or a class for an expanded clone.

abundance: many
v_gene: TRBV12-3/TRBV12-4
d_gene: -
j_gene: TRBJ1-2
CDR3nt: TGTGCCAGCAGTTTCGGAGGATGGGGCTACACCTTC
CDR3aa: CASSFGGWGYTF

abundance: many
v_gene: TRBV29-1
d_gene: -
j_gene: TRBJ1-2
CDR3nt: TGCAGCGTTGAAGAGGTCAGGGGCTATGGCTACACCTTC
CDR3aa: CSVEEVRGYGYTF

abundance: -
v_gene: TRBV5-5
d_gene: TRBD1
j_gene: TRBJ1-2
CDR3nt: TGTGCCAGCAGCTTGGCCGGGGACAGGGGAGACTTTCGAGGAGTCCGGAAAAGATATGGCTACACCTTC
CDR3aa: CASSLAGDRGDFRGVRKRYGYTF

abundance: -
v_gene: TRBV7-2
d_gene: -
j_gene: TRBJ1-1
CDR3nt: TGTGCCAGCAGCTTTCATTTAGAGATGAACACTGAAGCTTTCTTT
CDR3aa: CASSFHLEMNTEAFF

abundance: once
v_gene: TRBV2
d_gene: TRBD1
j_gene: TRBJ1-4
CDR3nt: TGTGCCAGCAGTGCCGGGACAGGGAGAGGTGAAAAACTGTTTTTT
CDR3aa: CASSAGTGRGEKLFF

abundance: many
v_gene: TRBV29-1
d_gene: -
j_gene: TRBJ2-7
CDR3nt: TGCAGCGTTTTACAGGGAACCTACGAGCAGTACTTC
CDR3aa: CSVLQGTYEQYF

abundance: few
v_gene: TRBV11-2
d_gene: TRBD2
j_gene: TRBJ2-5
CDR3nt: TGTGCCAGCAGCTTTGAACTAGCGCCACCGGGGACCCAGTACTTC
CDR3aa: CASSFELAPPGTQYF

abundance: -
v_gene: TRBV12-3/TRBV12-4
d_gene: -
j_gene: TRBJ1-1
CDR3nt: TGTGCCAGCAGTTCCCTTTCCCTAGGGATGAACACTGAAGCTTTCTTT
CDR3aa: CASSSLSLGMNTEAFF

abundance: few
v_gene: TRBV7-9
d_gene: -
j_gene: TRBJ1-2
CDR3nt: TGTGCCAGCAGCCAAACCCAGAGCTATAACTATGGCTACACCTTC
CDR3aa: CASSQTQSYNYGYTF

abundance: few
v_gene: TRBV28
d_gene: -
j_gene: TRBJ1-5
CDR3nt: TGTGCCAGCAGTTTATCGTCCGATCAGCCCCAGCATTTT
CDR3aa: CASSLSSDQPQHF

abundance: -
v_gene: TRBV9
d_gene: -
j_gene: TRBJ1-1
CDR3nt: TGTGCCAGCAGCGTATCTGGGAGTGGGGTGAACACTGAAGCTTTCTTT
CDR3aa: CASSVSGSGVNTEAFF

abundance: -
v_gene: TRBV19
d_gene: TRBD1
j_gene: TRBJ1-1
CDR3nt: TGTGCCAGTAGTAAACAGGGGAGCACTGAAGCTTTCTTT
CDR3aa: CASSKQGSTEAFF

abundance: many
v_gene: TRBV29-1
d_gene: -
j_gene: TRBJ1-3
CDR3nt: TGCAGCGTTGACGGACGGCCTGGAAACACCATATATTTT
CDR3aa: CSVDGRPGNTIYF

abundance: many
v_gene: TRBV7-9
d_gene: -
j_gene: TRBJ1-6
CDR3nt: TGTGCCAGCAGCTTAGGGGGCTTGAGTTCACCCCTCCACTTT
CDR3aa: CASSLGGLSSPLHF

abundance: many
v_gene: TRBV10-3
d_gene: -
j_gene: TRBJ2-2
CDR3nt: TGTGCCATCAGTGCCCGTCGATTGGTCCTGGCCGGGGAGCTGTTTTTT
CDR3aa: CAISARRLVLAGELFF

abundance: few
v_gene: TRBV6-6
d_gene: TRBD1
j_gene: TRBJ1-2
CDR3nt: TGTGCCAGCAGTATACAGGGGGACTATGGCTACACCTTC
CDR3aa: CASSIQGDYGYTF

abundance: -
v_gene: TRBV25-1
d_gene: -
j_gene: TRBJ2-5
CDR3nt: TGTGCCAGCAGTTACGAGCGGCTAGCAGGGCCCCAGTACTTC
CDR3aa: CASSYERLAGPQYF

abundance: -
v_gene: TRBV7-9
d_gene: TRBD1
j_gene: TRBJ2-2
CDR3nt: TGTGCCAGCAGCTTACCGGACAGGCAGAACACCGGGGAGCTGTTTTTT
CDR3aa: CASSLPDRQNTGELFF

abundance: -
v_gene: TRBV6-5
d_gene: -
j_gene: TRBJ2-7
CDR3nt: TGTGCCAGCAGTCGAACGTCGACAGGCCACTACGAGCAGTACTTC
CDR3aa: CASSRTSTGHYEQYF

abundance: -
v_gene: TRBV12-3/TRBV12-4
d_gene: -
j_gene: TRBJ1-1
CDR3nt: TGTGCCAGCAGTTTAGGAATCAGGGGCGTGGCTTTCTTT
CDR3aa: CASSLGIRGVAFF

abundance: once
v_gene: TRBV18
d_gene: -
j_gene: TRBJ1-4
CDR3nt: TGTGCCAGCTCACTTCGGAGCGATGGAGAAAAACTGTTTTTT
CDR3aa: CASSLRSDGEKLFF

abundance: many
v_gene: TRBV25-1
d_gene: -
j_gene: TRBJ1-4
CDR3nt: TGTGCCAGCAGTCCAATTTCAGTCGGGAAACTGTTTTTT
CDR3aa: CASSPISVGKLFF

abundance: -
v_gene: TRBV29-1
d_gene: -
j_gene: TRBJ2-3
CDR3nt: TGCAGCGCCGGGGGGCGAGGAGTTGGAGATACGCAGTATTTT
CDR3aa: CSAGGRGVGDTQYF

abundance: many
v_gene: TRBV10-3
d_gene: -
j_gene: TRBJ1-2
CDR3nt: TGTGCCATCAGTGGCGCCTGGGATGGCTACACCTTC
CDR3aa: CAISGAWDGYTF

abundance: few
v_gene: TRBV7-6
d_gene: -
j_gene: TRBJ2-7
CDR3nt: TGTGCCAGCAGTTACGCGCGCCGGGACTCCCGTAGGTGCGAGCAGTACTTC
CDR3aa: CASSYARRDSRRCEQYF

abundance: -
v_gene: TRBV13
d_gene: -
j_gene: TRBJ1-2
CDR3nt: TGTGCCAGCAGCCTCGCTGACCCCATTTTATCCTATGGCTACACCTTC
CDR3aa: CASSLADPILSYGYTF